Each of the 20 T cell receptor beta chains below was sequenced from the same sample in a study of T cells after yellow fever vaccination. TCRdb re-derived calls from the 5' RACE reads in MiXCR, one entry per CDR3 protein. The sample yields around 50,000 distinct CDR3 sequences, roughly 7.5% seen once. The specimen comprised CD8+ T cells sorted from PBMCs, sampled around 16 days after the first yellow fever vaccination. These receptors all come from a man aged 18 to 35 who received the YFV17D yellow fever vaccine.

This clonotype was recorded many times. The chain has TRBV5-1 and TRBJ1-2; tentative D call: TRBD1 (6 bases). Germline V gene data show CDR1 as SGHRS and CDR2 as YFSETQ. V was trimmed by 2 bases and J by 4 bases, leaving 12 bases between them. This CDR3 region has 14 residues. CDR3 region: CASSFSGAIYGYTF. CDR3 in DNA: TGCGCCAGCAGCTTTTCGGGGGCAATCTATGGCTACACCTTC.

The sample holds a few counts of this clonotype. This rearrangement joins TRBV5-1 to TRBJ2-3; D is possibly TRBD1 (6 bases). This CDR3 contains 15 residues. Looked up from germline, CDR1 is SGHRS and CDR2 is YFSETQ. Between the trimmed V and J ends, which lost 6 bases and 1 base, there was a span of 15 bases. CDR3 sequence reads: CASTATGRGTDTQYF. CDR3 nucleotide sequence: TGCGCCAGCACCGCTACAGGGCGGGGCACAGATACGCAGTATTTT.

The chain carries TRBV19 and TRBJ1-1, with 11 bases identical to TRBD1. The length of the CDR3 is 15 residues. Trimming cost V 6 bases and J 6 bases; bases outside gene matches: 9. CDR1 is LNHDA and CDR2 is SQIVND in the germline V gene (reference sequence). CDR3 DNA sequence: TGTGCCAGTAGCCTTTCCGGGACAGGGGGATCTGAAGCTTTCTTT. Translated, it gives CASSLSGTGGSEAFF.

The sample holds many counts of this clonotype. The V gene is TRBV29-1, the J gene TRBJ2-1; 7 bases match TRBD2. From germline, CDR1 is SQVTM and CDR2 ANQGSEA. The CDR3 covers 13 residues. The J segment lost 7 bases and the V segment lost 5 bases, leaving 8 bases of the junction unmatched. CDR3: CSVSSGVANEQFF. CDR3 nucleotide sequence: TGCAGCGTTTCCAGCGGGGTTGCAAATGAGCAGTTCTTC.

Regarding this clonotype: One base away lies a much larger clone, so this may be a sequencing read error. The chain joins TRBV10-3 to TRBJ2-5; 9 bases agree with TRBD1. This CDR3 contains 17 residues. In germline, CDR1 is ENHRY, CDR2 SYGVKD. The CDR3 DNA reads TGTGCCATCAGTGAGGCGAAGGGGACAGGGCGAATGGGGACCCGGTACTTC. It translates to CAISEAKGTGRMGTRYF.

In its sample, this clonotype was seen many times. The V and J genes are TRBV13 and TRBJ1-2; TRBD1 aligns across 9 bases. CDR3 length equals 13 residues. The V gene's germline CDR1 is PRHDT and CDR2 FYEKMQ (reference sequence). V gave up 0 bases and J gave up 7 bases; unmatched junction bases: 0. The chain's CDR3 is CASSLGTGGGYTF. The DNA for the CDR3 is TGTGCCAGCAGCTTAGGGACAGGGGGTGGCTACACCTTC.

This clonotype came up many times. The genes are TRBV24-1 and TRBJ2-2, with 7 nucleotides matching TRBD1. Trimming took 4 bases from V and 6 from J; bases not matched to a gene: 4. There are 14 residues in the CDR3. From germline, CDR1 is KGHDR and CDR2 SFDVKD. The CDR3 loop reads CATSENDRAGELFF. The CDR3 bases are TGTGCCACCAGTGAGAATGACAGGGCCGGGGAGCTGTTTTTT.

A few counts support this clonotype. The CDR3, as DNA: TGTGCCAGCAGTCCACAGGGCTCGTATGGCTACACCTTC. Its translation: CASSPQGSYGYTF. This sequence joins TRBV6-1 and TRBJ1-2, with D possibly matching TRBD1 (6 bases). This CDR3 spans 13 amino acids. V was clipped by 5 bases and J by 5 bases, with 12 bases between them. Per the germline V gene, CDR1 is MNHNS and CDR2 is SASEGT.

This clonotype was counted ten times or more. The chain joins TRBV4-1 to TRBJ2-1, with D perhaps matching TRBD2 (8 bases). Trimming shortened V by 2 bases and J by 1 base, and 15 bases separated the two germline ends. Germline V gene data show CDR1 as MGHRA and CDR2 as YSYEKL. The CDR3 is made up of 17 amino acids. The CDR3 loop is CASSQRGPGGSYNEQFF. CDR3 DNA sequence: TGCGCCAGCAGCCAAAGGGGGCCGGGGGGGTCCTACAATGAGCAGTTCTTC.

This clonotype was counted ten times or more. CDR3 sequence: CSVGVWDRGTDTQYF. The CDR3 nucleotides read TGCAGCGTTGGAGTATGGGACAGGGGTACAGATACGCAGTATTTT. The rearrangement joins TRBV29-1 to TRBJ2-3; 10 bases line up with TRBD1. V shed 4 bases and J 3 bases; nucleotides not matched to a gene: 7. The germline gives CDR1 SQVTM, CDR2 ANQGSEA. The CDR3 length is 15 residues.

This clonotype was seen many times. The chain links TRBV6-5 to TRBJ2-7; 8 nucleotides match TRBD1. V dropped 4 bases and J dropped 5; count of bases not matched to a gene: 10. The CDR3 covers 15 residues. CDR1 and CDR2 from the germline V gene are MNHEY and SVGAGI. CDR3 protein: CASSLTGAGRDEQYV. CDR3 DNA sequence: TGTGCCAGCAGTTTGACAGGGGCCGGAAGGGACGAGCAGTACGTC.

This clonotype was seen a few times. V and J are TRBV7-2 and TRBJ1-1, with D possibly being TRBD1 (6 bases). CDR1 and CDR2 from the germline V gene are SGHTA and FQGNSA. This CDR3 has 16 amino acids. V dropped 5 bases and J dropped 5 bases, with 21 bases sitting between them. CDR3 loop: CASSTPSKTGRTEAFF. The CDR3 DNA follows: TGTGCCAGCAGCACACCAAGTAAAACAGGGAGAACTGAAGCTTTCTTT.

A few counts support this clonotype. This chain connects TRBV6-4 to TRBJ1-1; the D gene is possibly TRBD1 (5 bases). V was cut by 6 bases and J by 1 base, with 15 bases left in between. CDR3 length: 15 residues. CDR1 is MRHNA and CDR2 is SNTAGT in the germline V gene. The CDR3 spells CASRNPLTENTEAFF. DNA of the CDR3: TGTGCCAGCAGAAACCCGTTGACAGAGAACACTGAAGCTTTCTTT.

There are many counts of this clonotype. The rearrangement joins TRBV19 to TRBJ1-1, with D uncertain. Germline CDR1 and CDR2: LNHDA and SQIVND (reference sequence). CDR3 length: 14 amino acids. Trimming removed 3 bases from V and 5 bases from J, with 13 bases in between. DNA for the CDR3: TGTGCCAGTAGTATTGGAGGCGGCGGGACTGAAGCTTTCTTT. Its protein product is CASSIGGGGTEAFF.

The chain combines TRBV7-9 with TRBJ2-7; 7 positions agree with TRBD1. J lost 3 bases, V lost 5 bases, and 4 bases had no gene match. The CDR3 is 13 residues long. Germline values: CDR1 SEHNR, CDR2 FQNEAQ (reference sequence). The chain's CDR3 is CASSTGAGYEQYV. In DNA form, the CDR3 reads TGTGCCAGCAGCACAGGGGCCGGCTACGAGCAGTACGTC.

This clonotype was seen repeatedly, ten times or more. The rearrangement uses TRBV4-2 and TRBJ2-6; unclear D gene. Germline V lookup: CDR1 LGHNA, CDR2 YNFKEQ. V dropped 3 bases and J dropped 2 bases, with 5 bases sitting between them. The CDR3 spans 14 residues. This CDR3 reads CASSQLAGANVLTF. In DNA, the CDR3 is TGTGCCAGCAGCCAGCTAGCTGGGGCCAACGTCCTGACTTTC.

This clonotype was recorded many times. The chain links TRBV5-1 to TRBJ2-7; D uncertain. CDR3 size: 12 residues. V lost 3 bases and J 0 bases, leaving 4 bases between the germline ends. From germline, CDR1 is SGHRS and CDR2 YFSETQ. CDR3 region: CASSSPSYEQYF. CDR3 in DNA: TGCGCCAGCAGCTCTCCCTCCTACGAGCAGTACTTC.

This clonotype was seen repeatedly, ten times or more. The chain carries TRBV10-3 and TRBJ2-6, with D possibly matching TRBD1 (6 bases). The CDR3 is 17 residues long. Trimming pared 9 bases from V and 0 bases from J, leaving 18 bases between. The germline gives CDR1 ENHRY, CDR2 SYGVKD. For the CDR3, the DNA is TGTGCCATAATGGCAACCCAGGGGCGCTCTGGGGCCAACGTCCTGACTTTC. Its translation: CAIMATQGRSGANVLTF.

This clonotype was picked up many times. This chain connects TRBV7-3 to TRBJ2-1; tentatively, D is TRBD2 (6 bases). Trimming removed 2 bases from V and 0 bases from J, with 11 bases in between. In germline, CDR1 is SGHTA, CDR2 FQGTGA. The CDR3 covers 16 residues. CDR3 in amino acids: CASSLLRGSSYNEQFF. CDR3 in DNA: TGTGCCAGCAGCTTACTGCGGGGAAGCTCCTACAATGAGCAGTTCTTC.

This clonotype showed up many times. V and J are TRBV4-3 and TRBJ2-3, with D possibly called TRBD1 or TRBD2 (6 bases each). Trimming shortened V by 1 base and J by 12 bases, and 17 bases separated the two germline ends. Germline lookup yields CDR1 LGHNA and CDR2 YSLEER. CDR3 length equals 14 residues. The DNA of the CDR3 is TGCGCCAGCAGCCAAGTGGGGGGCCCGACCTATCAGTATTTT. Protein product: CASSQVGGPTYQYF.